What follows is one T cell receptor (beta chain) and its context. A single record per CDR3 protein comes from TCRdb applying MiXCR to the 5' RACE reads. The table includes just over 500,000 distinct CDR3 sequences, less than 25% detected once. Per the germline V gene, CDR1 is ENHRY and CDR2 is SYGVKD. Between the trimmed V and J ends, which lost 10 bases and 7 bases, there was a span of 17 bases. There are 14 residues in the CDR3. The data were taken from a study of identical twins. Another study also made use of these data, one on T cells expressing NK-cell markers.

The clonotype originates from a woman between 18 and 29 years old in good health. The specimen was CD4+ T cells sorted from blood. The J gene is TRBJ1-6, the V gene TRBV10-3; D is ambiguous. The CDR3 loop is CATSGGSTNSPLHF. In DNA form, the CDR3 reads TGTGCCACCTCGGGAGGTTCGACGAATTCACCCCTCCACTTT.